The clone carrying this T cell receptor (beta chain) was counted between two and nine times. The data were taken from a study of T-cell reconstitution after alpha-beta-depleted transplantation in children. Library preparation (for TCRbeta) was performed with unique molecular identifiers. TCRdb independently ran MiXCR on the PCR reads; one entry per CDR3 protein. Here the sample spans approximately 350,000 distinct CDR3 sequences, about 14% being singletons. The V gene's germline CDR1 is DFQATT and CDR2 SNEGSKA (reference sequence). The CDR3 is 12 amino acids. The V end lost 6 bases, the J end lost 4 bases, and 9 bases lay between the germline ends.

Material: PBMCs, obtained from the stem cell graft. This TCR derives from a human donor who donated a stem cell graft to a child with Fanconi anemia. The rearrangement joins TRBV20-1 to TRBJ1-4; no reliable D call. Here the CDR3 DNA reads TGCAGTGCAGGGCAGGTTAATGAAAAACTGTTTTTT. Residues: CSAGQVNEKLFF.